These T cell receptor beta chains were read from a single sample in a study of CD8+CD57+ T cells in acquired aplastic anemia. TCRdb recomputed calls from the reads with MiXCR, one row per CDR3 protein. The sample records about 190,000 distinct CDR3 sequences, around 59% being singletons. Sequencing was performed on sorted CD4+, CD8+, or CD8+CD57+ T cells (not recorded which) from PBMCs. The receptors derive from a human donor in good health, serving as a control. Both conserved end residues are part of each CDR3. A D gene is named only where the DNA matches it firmly. Part of the rows lack a size; the others show once, few, many or a class for expanded clones.

d_call: TRBD1; clone_size: NA; j_call: TRBJ2-1; v_call: TRBV29-1; cdr3_aa: CSVETGAEQFF; cdr3_nt: TGCAGCGTTGAAACAGGGGCTGAGCAGTTCTTC
d_call: TRBD1; clone_size: NA; j_call: TRBJ1-6; v_call: TRBV19; cdr3_aa: CASSIGTGYNSPLHF; cdr3_nt: TGTGCCAGTAGTATCGGGACAGGCTATAATTCACCCCTCCACTTT
d_call: TRBD2; clone_size: NA; j_call: TRBJ2-7; v_call: TRBV20-1; cdr3_aa: CSASLAGGTYEQYF; cdr3_nt: TGCAGTGCTAGCTTGGCGGGGGGTACCTACGAGCAGTACTTC
d_call: NA; clone_size: NA; j_call: TRBJ2-7; v_call: TRBV7-2; cdr3_aa: CASSLVVQNYEQYF; cdr3_nt: TGTGCCAGCAGCTTAGTGGTTCAGAACTACGAGCAGTACTTC
d_call: TRBD2; clone_size: many; j_call: TRBJ2-1; v_call: TRBV7-2; cdr3_aa: CASSPTQTGTSGWGEQFF; cdr3_nt: TGTGCCAGCAGCCCAACACAGACCGGAACTAGCGGCTGGGGTGAGCAGTTCTTC
d_call: NA; clone_size: NA; j_call: TRBJ1-4; v_call: TRBV19; cdr3_aa: CASNRNSANEKLFF; cdr3_nt: TGTGCCAGTAACCGGAACAGTGCTAATGAAAAACTGTTTTTT
d_call: NA; clone_size: many; j_call: TRBJ1-2; v_call: TRBV19; cdr3_aa: CASSMVGSDYGYTF; cdr3_nt: TGTGCCAGTAGTATGGTCGGGTCGGACTATGGCTACACCTTC
d_call: TRBD2; clone_size: many; j_call: TRBJ2-5; v_call: TRBV10-1; cdr3_aa: CASSLAGNQETQYF; cdr3_nt: TGCGCCAGCAGTTTAGCGGGGAACCAAGAGACCCAGTACTTC
d_call: TRBD1; clone_size: many; j_call: TRBJ1-6; v_call: TRBV3-1; cdr3_aa: CASSQVGTGLNSPLHF; cdr3_nt: TGTGCCAGCAGCCAAGTAGGGACAGGTCTTAATTCACCCCTCCACTTT
d_call: NA; clone_size: NA; j_call: TRBJ1-6; v_call: TRBV2; cdr3_aa: CASSYEERRGSPLHF; cdr3_nt: TGTGCCAGCAGTTACGAGGAGCGGCGCGGGTCACCCCTCCACTTT
d_call: TRBD1; clone_size: NA; j_call: TRBJ2-5; v_call: TRBV5-6; cdr3_aa: CASSLQGDSNQPQYF; cdr3_nt: TGTGCCAGCAGCTTGCAGGGGGATAGCAATCAGCCCCAGTACTTC
d_call: NA; clone_size: many; j_call: TRBJ2-2; v_call: TRBV12-3/TRBV12-4; cdr3_aa: CASSLVRGTNTGELFF; cdr3_nt: TGTGCCAGCAGTTTAGTCCGGGGTACGAACACCGGGGAGCTGTTTTTT
d_call: NA; clone_size: NA; j_call: TRBJ1-1; v_call: TRBV25-1; cdr3_aa: CASSEARQYTEAFF; cdr3_nt: TGTGCCAGCAGTGAGGCCAGACAGTACACTGAAGCTTTCTTT
d_call: TRBD1; clone_size: NA; j_call: TRBJ1-2; v_call: TRBV11-2; cdr3_aa: CASSLKLTVGTGVSNYGYTF; cdr3_nt: TGTGCCAGCAGCTTAAAGTTAACGGTGGGGACAGGGGTTTCTAACTATGGCTACACCTTC
d_call: TRBD2; clone_size: many; j_call: TRBJ2-2; v_call: TRBV2; cdr3_aa: CASSAVAGATNTGELFF; cdr3_nt: TGTGCCAGCAGCGCAGTAGCGGGGGCAACGAACACCGGGGAGCTGTTTTTT
d_call: NA; clone_size: NA; j_call: TRBJ2-7; v_call: TRBV6-6; cdr3_aa: CASSYSTGSDEQYF; cdr3_nt: TGTGCCAGCAGTTACTCGACTGGTTCCGACGAGCAGTACTTC
d_call: NA; clone_size: NA; j_call: TRBJ1-6; v_call: TRBV5-5; cdr3_aa: CASSTGDNSPLHF; cdr3_nt: TGTGCCAGCAGTACGGGTGATAATTCACCCCTCCACTTT
d_call: NA; clone_size: many; j_call: TRBJ2-3; v_call: TRBV5-5; cdr3_aa: CASSFGTPRTDTQYF; cdr3_nt: TGTGCCAGCAGCTTCGGGACCCCGCGCACAGATACGCAGTATTTT
d_call: NA; clone_size: once; j_call: TRBJ1-2; v_call: TRBV6-5; cdr3_aa: CASSYSGGGLDGYTF; cdr3_nt: TGTGCCAGCAGTTACTCGGGGGGGGGCTTGGATGGCTACACCTTC
d_call: TRBD1; clone_size: many; j_call: TRBJ1-4; v_call: TRBV9; cdr3_aa: CASSLDRGNEKLFF; cdr3_nt: TGTGCCAGCAGCTTAGACAGGGGTAATGAAAAACTGTTTTTT
d_call: TRBD1; clone_size: NA; j_call: TRBJ1-4; v_call: TRBV7-2; cdr3_aa: CASSSGGQGNEKLFF; cdr3_nt: TGTGCCAGCAGCTCCGGGGGACAGGGGAATGAAAAACTGTTTTTT
d_call: NA; clone_size: NA; j_call: TRBJ1-5; v_call: TRBV18; cdr3_aa: CASSPQGFNQPQHF; cdr3_nt: TGTGCCAGCTCACCCCAGGGGTTCAATCAGCCCCAGCATTTT
d_call: NA; clone_size: many; j_call: TRBJ2-3; v_call: TRBV11-3; cdr3_aa: CASSLTPTNTDTQYF; cdr3_nt: TGTGCCAGCAGCTTAACCCCTACTAACACAGATACGCAGTATTTT
d_call: TRBD2; clone_size: NA; j_call: TRBJ2-3; v_call: TRBV10-3; cdr3_aa: CAIRPGTSGGYTQYF; cdr3_nt: TGTGCCATCAGGCCCGGGACTAGCGGGGGTTATACGCAGTATTTT